This TCR beta chain was sequenced for a study of shared clonotypes between healthy human individuals. Libraries were prepared by immunoSEQ multiplex PCR; TCRdb keeps only in-frame clonotypes and omits some of them. The sample shows over 75,000 clones, 60% to 75% of them seen only once. The CDR3 is 13 amino acids. V lost 3 bases, J lost 2 bases, and 8 bases lay in between. Germline CDR1 is WSHSY and CDR2 is SAAADI. Whole-study findings and limits: The small donor group covered limited genetic and exposure diversity. Naive CD4 clonotypes were shared across a few donors at 4.5% to 6%.

This clone was seen a few times. The antigen is undetermined. The sequence was obtained from a man aged 25 to 45 in good health. This sequence joins TRBV10-2 and TRBJ2-7, with D possibly being TRBD1 (5 bases). Sequencing was carried out using memory CD8+ T cells sorted from blood. The sample's subset: CD45RO+ cells pooled with CCR7-negative TemRA cells. The CDR3 coding sequence is TGCGCCAGCAGTGATACAGGACCCTACGAGCAGTACTTC. This sequence encodes CASSDTGPYEQYF.